The 16 T cell receptor beta chains listed next were all sequenced from one sample in a study of T cells in Graves' hyperthyroidism and ophthalmopathy (dated by TCRdb to between 2018 and 2020). Libraries came from multiplex PCR. This sample was sequenced with an Illumina HiSeq 2000. The TCR beta CDR3 regions were amplified from RNA transcripts. The TCR CDR3 was subjected to a first round of RT-PCR using the HTBI primer set and the Qiagen OneStep RT-PCR kit. Starting from the raw public reads, TCRdb applied fastp trimming at Q25, assembled clones with MiXCR and retained in-frame beta chains. Rows with a matching CDR3 protein are joined into one entry that keeps the most common DNA and genes. A total of more than 600,000 distinct CDR3 sequences appear in this sample, less than 20% of them only once. Around 8.1% of the sample lies in the top ten. The sample taken for sequencing was blood. The source of these receptors is a man aged 18 to 35 with Graves' hyperthyroidism.

V gene TRBV12-3 or TRBV12-4 combines with J gene TRBJ1-1; tentative D call: TRBD1 (6 bases). The CDR3 length is 13 residues. The V gene lost 6 bases and the J gene lost 7 bases, with 15 bases spanning the gap. Here the CDR3 DNA reads TGTGCCAGCAGGGGAACAGGGTTCAGTGAAGCTTTCTTT. Amino acid sequence: CASRGTGFSEAFF.

This chain's CDR3 is CSASGGGILGTGELFF. The CDR3 region has the DNA TGCAGTGCCAGTGGAGGCGGGATTTTGGGGACCGGGGAGCTGTTTTTT. The genes are TRBV20-1 and TRBJ2-2; D is perhaps TRBD2 (6 bases). Trimming removed 6 bases at V and 5 bases at J, with 22 bases between. The CDR3 loop spans 16 amino acids. Germline CDR1 DFQATT, CDR2 SNEGSKA (reference sequence).

This clonotype was detected ten times or more. The chain combines TRBV11-3 with TRBJ2-1, with a possible D match to TRBD2 (5 bases). Germline CDR1 SGHNT, CDR2 YENEEA. The CDR3 contains 14 residues. V was clipped by 1 base and J by 15 bases, with 19 bases between them. The CDR3 DNA follows: TGTGCCAGCAGCTTAGGTGAACTGGCTAGCTTTTTGTTCTTC. Translation: CASSLGELASFLFF.

The table lists this clonotype with many counts. CDR3 sequence reads: CASSWGRSYEQYF. For the CDR3, the DNA is TGTGCCAGCAGCTGGGGCAGATCCTACGAGCAGTACTTC. V usage is TRBV7-2 and J usage is TRBJ2-7; the D gene is possibly TRBD1 (5 bases). Trimming cost V 4 bases and J 1 base, with 8 bases left between them. The CDR3 spans 13 residues. CDR1 is SGHTA, CDR2 FQGNSA, per germline. Supplemented by reference TRBV7-2 and TRBJ2-7, the full variable domain reads GAGVSQSPSNKVTEKGKDVELRCDPISGHTALYWYRQSLGQGLEFLIYFQGNSAPDKSGLPSDRFSAERTGGSVSTLTIQRTQQEDSAVYLCASSWGRSYEQYFGPGTRLTVT.

This clonotype was counted a few times. CDR3 amino acids: CAWSLKGWSYNEQFF. CDR3 bases: TGTGCCTGGAGTCTTAAGGGTTGGTCCTACAATGAGCAGTTCTTC. This chain joins TRBV30 and TRBJ2-1, with no clear D. Trimming stripped 2 bases from V and 1 base from J, with 12 bases between. Germline V CDR1 and CDR2: GTSNPN, SVGIG (reference sequence). The length of the CDR3 is 15 residues.

Only a few counts were recorded for this clonotype. V usage is TRBV29-1 and J usage is TRBJ2-2, with D possibly matching TRBD2 (7 bases). CDR1 SQVTM and CDR2 ANQGSEA come from the germline V gene. The length of the CDR3 is 13 residues. Trimming took 7 bases from V and 9 from J, leaving 18 bases between them. The CDR3 protein is CSGRLRGARELFF. Here the CDR3 DNA reads TGCAGCGGCAGACTTCGGGGGGCAAGGGAGCTGTTTTTT.

This clonotype was picked up many times. The chain is built from TRBV20-1 and TRBJ2-1; 7 positions agree with TRBD1. This CDR3 has 14 amino acids. J gave up 5 bases and V 3 bases, and 7 bases lay outside the gene matches. Germline lookup yields CDR1 DFQATT and CDR2 SNEGSKA (reference sequence). The DNA for the CDR3 is TGCAGTGCTAGTCTACAGGGGCCCCACAATGAGCAGTTCTTC. This sequence encodes CSASLQGPHNEQFF.

This clonotype has only a few counts. V and J are TRBV5-1 and TRBJ2-2; 8 bases are a match to TRBD1. After removal of 3 bases from V and 1 base from J, the junction contained 8 bases not matched to a gene. Germline CDR1 SGHRS, CDR2 YFSETQ. This CDR3 region has 17 residues. CDR3 nucleotides: TGCGCCAGCAGCTCGAACCCCGGGACAGGGAACACCGGGGAGCTGTTTTTT. Amino acids: CASSSNPGTGNTGELFF.

There are many counts of this clonotype. CDR3 protein: CASGLVLTGDVGNTEAFF. The CDR3 DNA follows: TGTGCTAGTGGTTTGGTACTTACAGGGGATGTTGGGAACACTGAAGCTTTCTTT. The rearrangement uses TRBV12-5 and TRBJ1-1; TRBD1 matches 7 bases. CDR1 and CDR2 (germline): LGHNT, FRNRAP. The CDR3 covers 18 residues. The junction had 11 bases not matched to a gene; V was cut back by 0 bases and J by 1 base.

The chain links TRBV10-3 to TRBJ1-5; no clear D. Germline values: CDR1 ENHRY, CDR2 SYGVKD. Trimming removed 10 bases at V and 4 bases at J, with 14 bases between. This CDR3 region has 13 residues. The CDR3 reads CATQVEPNQPQHF. Here the CDR3 DNA reads TGTGCCACCCAGGTCGAGCCTAATCAGCCCCAGCATTTT.

This clonotype was found many times. V is TRBV2 and J is TRBJ1-1, with 11 nucleotides matching TRBD1. The CDR3 spans 13 residues. Germline V gene lookup returns CDR1 SNHLY and CDR2 FYNNEI. V lost 8 bases, J lost 10 bases, and 9 bases stayed unmatched. The CDR3 is CASAMDRGRGAFF. In DNA, the CDR3 is TGTGCCAGCGCTATGGACAGGGGGCGCGGAGCTTTCTTT.

This clonotype has more than one count but fewer than ten. The chain is built from TRBV19 and TRBJ2-7; TRBD2 agrees at 8 bases. There are 15 residues in the CDR3. Germline V lookup: CDR1 LNHDA, CDR2 SQIVND (reference sequence). V shed 5 bases and J 6 bases; nucleotides not matched to a gene: 12. The CDR3 DNA follows: TGTGCCAGTAGTCACCGCGGGGGGAGGTGGACCGAGCAGTACTTC. It encodes CASSHRGGRWTEQYF.

Only a few counts were recorded for this clonotype. The chain has TRBV20-1 and TRBJ2-7; D may be TRBD1 or TRBD2 (5 bases each). CDR1 and CDR2 from the germline V gene are DFQATT and SNEGSKA (reference sequence). With 5 bases removed from V and 6 bases from J, the gap between germline ends came to 14 bases. The CDR3 consists of 12 residues. CDR3 in amino acids: CSAQRGPGEQYF. The CDR3 nucleotides read TGCAGTGCTCAGAGGGGACCCGGCGAGCAGTACTTC.

The chain combines TRBV29-1 with TRBJ2-2; D gene ambiguous. Germline-derived CDR1 and CDR2 are SQVTM and ANQGSEA. V dropped 7 bases and J dropped 5 bases, with 14 bases sitting between them. This CDR3 contains 13 residues. CDR3 protein: CSAWDPTTGELFF. The CDR3 bases are TGCAGCGCATGGGATCCGACGACCGGGGAGCTGTTTTTT.

The chain combines TRBV29-1 with TRBJ2-7; 9 nucleotides match TRBD1. Per the germline V gene, CDR1 is SQVTM and CDR2 is ANQGSEA. The V and J ends lost 1 base and 1 base, in that order; junction bases with no gene match: 5. CDR3 size: 15 residues. The CDR3: CSVEAAGQGSYEQYF. In DNA, the CDR3 is TGCAGCGTTGAAGCTGCCGGACAGGGGTCCTACGAGCAGTACTTC.

This chain connects TRBV28 to TRBJ2-1; D is perhaps TRBD2 (5 bases). Trimming removed 7 bases at V and 8 bases at J, with 15 bases between. CDR3 length: 13 amino acids. Germline values: CDR1 MDHEN, CDR2 SYDVKM. The CDR3 reads CASTRTVAYEQFF. The DNA for the CDR3 is TGTGCCAGCACCCGGACTGTAGCTTATGAGCAGTTCTTC.